The clone carrying this T cell receptor beta chain was detected once. Per the original methods: It was from reference gene primer amplification that nucleated cell counts were estimated. Sequencing used immunoSEQ multiplex PCR; TCRdb keeps in-frame clones, though not all of them. From that table come the V and J calls and clone size; the DNA was used to work out D and trimming. The sample comprises more than 85,000 clones, about 72% of which are singletons, and roughly 10% rests with the top ten. Trimming stripped 3 bases from V and 6 bases from J, with 6 bases between. This CDR3 has 13 residues. Germline V gives CDR1 MGHDK, CDR2 SYGVNS. This sample stems from a study of blood T cell repertoires in COVID-19. Turning to the study itself: Donors in the United States, Italy and Spain gave samples during acute or convalescent COVID-19. T cells, B-cell-depleted T cells, or PBMCs provided the cDNA or gDNA that served as material.

The clonotype comes from a man aged 60 to 75 with active or convalescent COVID-19. The chain is built from TRBV25-1 and TRBJ1-6; TRBD1 might be the D (5 bases). Sequenced material: peripheral blood. CDR3 coding DNA: TGTGCCAGCAGTGACAGGGCTAATTCACCCCTCCACTTT. Its protein product is CASSDRANSPLHF.